The text below deals with one T cell receptor beta chain. No antigen is known for it. The germline CDR1 and CDR2 sequences are SEHNR and FQNEAQ (reference sequence). The CDR3 runs to 14 residues. Germline trimming cut 5 bases from V and 3 bases from J; bases unmatched to any gene: 2. PCR was performed using 60 Vbeta and 13 Jbeta primers. The assay was immunoSEQ multiplex PCR, and TCRdb's table has in-frame clones only and misses some. The sample lists 200,000 to 250,000 clones, 78% occurring once. These donors counted as nominally healthy when sampled, but unrecorded immune exposures were likely. This record comes from a study of cytomegalovirus exposure and HLA in healthy donors. Whole-study results and caveats: Some V segments, TRBV6-2 and TRBV6-3 among them, were indistinguishable and were therefore excluded.

The sequenced sample consisted of PBMCs. This rearrangement joins TRBV7-9 to TRBJ1-5, with 9 bases identical to TRBD1. This receptor was taken from a boy aged 5-17 years in good health and CMV-seronegative. This chain's CDR3 is CASSGTGNNQPQHF. Written as DNA, the CDR3 is TGTGCCAGCAGCGGGACAGGGAACAATCAGCCCCAGCATTTT. The full variable domain, in which reference TRBV7-9 and TRBJ1-5 provide the parts outside the CDR3, is DTGVSQNPRHKITKRGQNVTFRCDPISEHNRLYWYRQTLGQGPEFLTYFQNEAQLEKSRLLSDRFSAERPKGSFSTLEIQRTEQGDSAMYLCASSGTGNNQPQHFGDGTRLSIL.